This T cell receptor beta chain was identified during a study of cytomegalovirus exposure and HLA in healthy donors (dated 2017 in TCRdb). Regarding the study in general: The roughly 650 repertoires of the first cohort and the roughly 110 validation repertoires were produced on the same platform, according to a later analysis. The study combined high-throughput TCR immunosequencing, statistical association of individual TCRs with disease status, and machine learning to predict cytomegalovirus infection status. The study was designed to test whether signatures of past pathogen exposure could be identified by cataloging public T cell receptors. Besides the first cohort of 666 subjects, a separate validation cohort made up of over a hundred different subjects was used. What the study reported, not specific to this receptor: The authors suggested that the approach could potentially be extended to other disease states and immunological phenotypes. All 120 or so repertoires were used to score co-occurrence in the validation cohort in a later analysis, because that analysis had no HLA typing for the cohort. Most TCR sequences were observed very rarely across donors, whereas some public TCRs were present in many individuals. Of the cluster scores, roughly 95% were above 0 in a later analysis, which found that TCRs clustered in the first cohort also tended to co-occur in the 95 to 150 validation repertoires. In vitro tests confirmed that a few of the cytomegalovirus-associated TCR beta chains recognize cytomegalovirus antigens. Cytomegalovirus status was reported to be diagnosed by the classifier with high specificity and sensitivity in both the original and validation cohorts. In the study, around 160 TCR beta chains were listed as associated with cytomegalovirus.

This clone appeared once. It has no known antigen specificity. No much larger clonotype is one base removed from it; base qualities were not supplied. Libraries were constructed by the immunoSEQ multiplex PCR assay. From the authors' description of their analysis: A statistical classification framework was developed to diagnose cytomegalovirus status using the catalog of TCR beta chain sequences. This is the immuneACCESS table as TCRdb keeps it, with only in-frame sequences that have V and J called. A part of the clones is gone; compared with another copy, unresolved V genes explain less than half, and the rest is unexplained. Clonal size and the V and J genes are those of that table, whereas D and trimming came from the DNA. The sample table shows under 250,000 clones, and about 90% are seen once. The ten largest clones add up to around 1% of the sample. Separate from the approximately 670-subject first cohort, the validation cohort of roughly 120 subjects was the group to which the donors belonged.

Taken from cysteine to phenylalanine, the CDR3 has 15 residues. The read is trimmed to its CDR3 DNA, 45 bases read in frame from base 1. CDR1 and CDR2, per the germline V gene, are MGHRA and YSYEKL. The germline V and J ends show losses of 4 bases and 9 bases respectively, and no gene match explains 8 bases of the junction. The sample was PBMCs. The rearrangement combines TRBV4-1 with TRBJ2-1, with 11 bases matching TRBD2. The receptor comes from a young woman in good health and CMV-seronegative. The nucleotide sequence reads TGCGCCAGCAGCCCACATAGCGGGAGGGCGCCTGAGCAGTTCTTC. It translates to CASSPHSGRAPEQFF.